This passage covers 20 T cell receptor beta chains from one sample sequenced in a study of regulatory T cells in long-lasting Graves disease. HTBI primers from iRepertoire and Arm-PCR of CDR3 regions yielded the TCR beta libraries. TCRdb reanalysed the multiplex PCR reads using MiXCR and keeps one entry per CDR3 protein. The sample lists hundreds of thousands of distinct CDR3 sequences, about 15% occurring once. The time point: newly diagnosed GD, antithyroid drugs for less than 3 months. From RNA extracted from PBMCs, the TCR library was made. These data were likewise used in another study, on T cells in Graves' hyperthyroidism and ophthalmopathy.

This material consisted of peripheral blood mononuclear cells (PBMCs), taken at new diagnosis, from a patient treated with antithyroid drugs. The source is a woman in her forties with Graves disease.

This clonotype was detected ten times or more. The chain employs TRBV11-2 and TRBJ2-3; 7 bases match TRBD2. Germline lookup yields CDR1 SGHAT and CDR2 FQNNGV. Trimming at V came to 5 bases and at J to 5 bases, leaving 7 bases not matched to a gene. The CDR3 length is 14 residues. DNA for the CDR3: TGTGCCAGCAGCCCCTCCGGGAGGTTAGATACGCAGTATTTT. This gives the protein CASSPSGRLDTQYF.

In its sample, this clonotype was seen many times. The J gene is TRBJ2-3, the V gene TRBV2, with no clear D. Germline V lookup: CDR1 SNHLY, CDR2 FYNNEI. The CDR3 is 16 residues long. V was clipped by 6 bases and J by 3 bases, with 19 bases between them. The CDR3, as DNA: TGTGCCAGCAGCCGGTGGGCCTTAGCCGCGACAGATACGCAGTATTTT. This sequence encodes CASSRWALAATDTQYF.

This clonotype was recorded a few times. The chain carries TRBV6-1 and TRBJ2-3, with 13 bases aligning to TRBD2. The CDR3 has 16 residues. V was pared by 6 bases and J by 1 base, with 4 bases of the junction left unmatched. Per the germline V gene, CDR1 is MNHNS and CDR2 is SASEGT. CDR3 nucleotides: TGTGCCAGCAGCTCCGGGACTAGCGGGGGCACAGATACGCAGTATTTT. This gives the protein CASSSGTSGGTDTQYF.

This clonotype was seen at least ten times. V usage is TRBV3-1 and J usage is TRBJ1-1; D call uncertain. The germline CDR1 and CDR2 sequences are LGHDT and YNNKEL (reference sequence). This CDR3 has 14 amino acids. With 2 bases removed from V and 4 bases from J, the gap between germline ends came to 11 bases. For the CDR3, the DNA is TGTGCCAGCAGCCAACGGACGGAGTCCACTGAAGCTTTCTTT. Its translation: CASSQRTESTEAFF. Full variable domain (outside the CDR3, taken from reference TRBV3-1 and TRBJ1-1): DTAVSQTPKYLVTQMGNDKSIKCEQNLGHDTMYWYKQDSKKFLKIMFSYNNKELIINETVPNRFSPKSPDKAHLNLHINSLELGDSAVYFCASSQRTESTEAFFGQGTRLTVV.

There are many counts of this clonotype. The chain carries TRBV20-1 and TRBJ2-5, with 7 bases matching TRBD1. From germline, CDR1 is DFQATT and CDR2 SNEGSKA (reference sequence). J was trimmed by 4 bases and V by 4 bases; bases with no gene match: 9. The CDR3 sequence is 14 residues long. The CDR3 DNA reads as TGCAGTGCTAACCACGGGACAGAGGGAGAGACCCAGTACTTC. Amino acid sequence: CSANHGTEGETQYF.

This clonotype was counted once. For the CDR3, the DNA is TGTGCCAGCAGCGGACAGGGGGCGACCACTGAAGCTTTCTTT. This encodes CASSGQGATTEAFF. This chain links TRBV2 with TRBJ1-1, with TRBD1 matching 11 bases. Per germline, CDR1 SNHLY and CDR2 FYNNEI. V was clipped by 6 bases and J by 4 bases; unmatched bases: 4. The CDR3 length is 14 residues.

This clonotype was observed at least ten times. V and J are TRBV11-1 and TRBJ2-3; D call uncertain. This CDR3 contains 14 residues. V was cut by 4 bases and J by 6 bases, with 14 bases left in between. CDR1 is SGHAT, CDR2 FQDESV, per germline (reference sequence). CDR3 residues: CASSSKTRSDTQYF. The DNA of the CDR3 is TGTGCCAGCAGCTCGAAGACCCGATCCGATACGCAGTATTTT.

This chain joins TRBV28 and TRBJ1-2, with D unclear. This CDR3 has 16 amino acids. Looked up from germline, CDR1 is MDHEN and CDR2 is SYDVKM. Trimming removed 3 bases at V and 4 bases at J, with 18 bases between. The CDR3 DNA follows: TGTGCCAGCAGTTTGGTTCGAGCAGGCGGCCTCTATGGCTACACCTTC. The encoded protein is CASSLVRAGGLYGYTF.

The CDR3 spells CASSGRTAGELFF. Written as DNA, the CDR3 is TGTGCCAGCAGCGGGAGAACGGCCGGGGAGCTGTTTTTT. This chain links TRBV7-2 with TRBJ2-2, with D possibly TRBD2 on 5 matching bases. Trimming removed 5 bases from V and 6 bases from J, with 10 bases in between. The CDR3 is made up of 13 amino acids. Germline assignment: CDR1 SGHTA and CDR2 FQGNSA.

This clonotype came up many times. The chain links TRBV12-3 or TRBV12-4 to TRBJ2-2, with 10 bases matching TRBD2. There are 15 residues in the CDR3. Trimming took 6 bases from V and 5 from J; bases not matched to a gene: 6. The CDR3 coding sequence is TGTGCCAGCAGCGCGGGACTAGCGTCAACCGGGGAGCTGTTTTTT. Protein sequence: CASSAGLASTGELFF.

A word on this clonotype: One end of the junction fails to match germline, which may point to a read error. The chain carries TRBV25-1 and TRBJ1-3; D perhaps matches TRBD1 (6 bases). The V gene's germline CDR1 is MGHDK and CDR2 SYGVNS. This CDR3 has 16 amino acids. CDR3 sequence reads: CASGESTGHSGNTIYF. CDR3 in DNA: TGTGCCAGCGGTGAATCGACAGGCCACTCTGGAAACACCATATATTTT.

The chain employs TRBV7-9 and TRBJ1-1; a possible D gene is TRBD1 (6 bases). V dropped 4 bases and J dropped 0 bases, with 18 bases sitting between them. CDR1 is SEHNR and CDR2 is FQNEAQ in the germline V gene (reference sequence). This CDR3 has 17 residues. CDR3 in amino acids: CASSSAGGGPMNTEAFF. CDR3 bases: TGTGCCAGCAGCTCCGCCGGAGGGGGGCCCATGAACACTGAAGCTTTCTTT.

This clonotype showed up many times. Its ends do not fully match the called genes, so a read error is possible. The chain recombines TRBV5-1 with TRBJ2-5, with D unresolved. This CDR3 has 13 residues. Germline values: CDR1 SGHRS, CDR2 YFSETQ. CDR3 sequence: CASSLGYQETQYF. The CDR3 DNA is TGCGCCAGCAGCCTCGGATACCAGGAGACCCAGTACTTC.

V and J are TRBV7-9 and TRBJ2-5, with D maybe TRBD1 (6 bases). CDR1 and CDR2 (germline): SEHNR, FQNEAQ (reference sequence). The CDR3 has 11 amino acids. With 8 bases removed from V and 3 bases from J, the gap between germline ends came to 7 bases. CDR3 region: CASAGEETQYF. The CDR3 DNA reads TGTGCCAGCGCAGGGGAAGAGACCCAGTACTTC.

This clonotype was counted many times. This sequence joins TRBV11-2 and TRBJ1-5; D is undetermined. Germline V gives CDR1 SGHAT, CDR2 FQNNGV. This CDR3 spans 13 amino acids. Trimming took 2 bases from V and 9 from J, leaving 11 bases between them. The CDR3 protein is CASSLSFEGPQHF. CDR3 bases: TGTGCCAGCAGCTTATCGTTCGAGGGGCCCCAGCATTTT.

This rearrangement joins TRBV7-9 to TRBJ2-6; no clear D gene. The V and J ends lost 5 bases and 0 bases respectively, with 14 bases between them. The CDR3 totals 17 residues. CDR1 and CDR2 from the germline V gene are SEHNR and FQNEAQ (reference sequence). The CDR3 loop reads CASSDGNRISGANVLTF. The CDR3 DNA follows: TGTGCCAGCAGCGATGGAAATAGGATCTCTGGGGCCAACGTCCTGACTTTC.

The rearrangement uses TRBV19 and TRBJ2-2; possible D gene TRBD2, 6 bases. In germline, CDR1 is LNHDA, CDR2 SQIVND (reference sequence). Deletions cut 0 bases from V and 9 bases from J, with 11 bases between. The CDR3 extends over 14 amino acids. CDR3 in DNA: TGTGCCAGTAGTATAGACCAGGGAGGCAGGGAGCTGTTTTTT. Protein sequence: CASSIDQGGRELFF. The entire variable domain, with the rest obtained from reference TRBV19 and TRBJ2-2, is as follows: DGGITQSPKYLFRKEGQNVTLSCEQNLNHDAMYWYRQDPGQGLRLIYYSQIVNDFQKGDIAEGYSVSREKKESFPLTVTSAQKNPTAFYLCASSIDQGGRELFFGEGSRLTVL.

Many counts were recorded for this clonotype. The rearrangement links TRBV27 to TRBJ1-2; D possibly corresponds to TRBD1 (5 bases). CDR3 size: 14 residues. Germline V lookup: CDR1 MNHEY, CDR2 SMNVEV (reference sequence). Between the trimmed V and J ends, which lost 6 bases and 1 base, there was a span of 12 bases. The CDR3 is CASRSGGGNYGYTF. CDR3 DNA sequence: TGTGCCAGCAGATCTGGGGGAGGTAACTATGGCTACACCTTC.

This clonotype was observed many times. The V and J genes are TRBV19 and TRBJ2-5; D not resolved. The CDR3 totals 15 residues. V was cut by 3 bases and J by 0 bases, with 11 bases left in between. The germline V gene has CDR1 LNHDA and CDR2 SQIVND (reference sequence). The CDR3 DNA is TGTGCCAGTAGTATGTCAGATATGTACCAAGAGACCCAGTACTTC. It translates to CASSMSDMYQETQYF.

This clonotype occurred a few times. It may be a read error: a sequence one base away is much more abundant. V is TRBV12-3 or TRBV12-4 and J is TRBJ2-2; TRBD2 matches at 8 bases. CDR3 size: 15 residues. CDR3 nucleotide sequence: TGTGCCGGCAGTTTTAGCGGGACGAGCACCGGGGAGCTGTTTTTT. Its translation: CAGSFSGTSTGELFF.